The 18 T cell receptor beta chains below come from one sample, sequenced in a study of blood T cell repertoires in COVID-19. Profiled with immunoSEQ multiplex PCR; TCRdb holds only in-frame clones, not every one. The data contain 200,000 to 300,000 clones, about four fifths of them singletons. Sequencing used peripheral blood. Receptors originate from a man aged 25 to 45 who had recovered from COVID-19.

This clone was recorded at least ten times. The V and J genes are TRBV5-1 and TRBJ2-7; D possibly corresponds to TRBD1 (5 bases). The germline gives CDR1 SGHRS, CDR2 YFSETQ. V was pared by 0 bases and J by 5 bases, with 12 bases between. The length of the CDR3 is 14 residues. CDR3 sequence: CASSLDQGTHEQYF. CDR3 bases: TGCGCCAGCAGCTTGGATCAGGGCACCCACGAGCAGTACTTC.

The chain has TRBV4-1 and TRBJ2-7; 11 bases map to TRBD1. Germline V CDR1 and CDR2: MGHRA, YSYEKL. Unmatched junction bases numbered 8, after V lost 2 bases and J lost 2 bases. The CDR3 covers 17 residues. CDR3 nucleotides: TGCGCCAGCAGCCAAACGTTCCTGGGACAGGGGGCCTACGAGCAGTACTTC. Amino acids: CASSQTFLGQGAYEQYF.

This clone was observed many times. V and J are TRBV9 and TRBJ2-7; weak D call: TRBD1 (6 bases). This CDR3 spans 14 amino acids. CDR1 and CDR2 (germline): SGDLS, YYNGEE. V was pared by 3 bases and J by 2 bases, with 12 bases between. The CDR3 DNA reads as TGTGCCAGCAGCGAGAGGACAGAAGCCTACGAGCAGTACTTC. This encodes CASSERTEAYEQYF.

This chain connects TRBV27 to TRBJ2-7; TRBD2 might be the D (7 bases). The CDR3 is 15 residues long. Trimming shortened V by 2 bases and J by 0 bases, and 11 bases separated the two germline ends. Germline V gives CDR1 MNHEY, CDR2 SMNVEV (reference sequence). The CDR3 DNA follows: TGTGCCAGCAGTTTACGGGGGGCGGCCTCCTACGAGCAGTACTTC. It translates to CASSLRGAASYEQYF.

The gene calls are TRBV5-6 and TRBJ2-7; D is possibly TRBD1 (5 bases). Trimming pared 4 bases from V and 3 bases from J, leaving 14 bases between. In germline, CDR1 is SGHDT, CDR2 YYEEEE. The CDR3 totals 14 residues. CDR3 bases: TGTGCCAGCAGCCCTAGGGGTCTAGGCTACGAGCAGTACGTC. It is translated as CASSPRGLGYEQYV.

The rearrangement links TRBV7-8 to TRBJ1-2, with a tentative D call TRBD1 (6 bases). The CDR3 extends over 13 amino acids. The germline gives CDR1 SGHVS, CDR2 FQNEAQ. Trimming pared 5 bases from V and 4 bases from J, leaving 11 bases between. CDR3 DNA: TGTGCCAGCAGCCTTCAGGGGAGCTATGGCTACACCTTC. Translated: CASSLQGSYGYTF.

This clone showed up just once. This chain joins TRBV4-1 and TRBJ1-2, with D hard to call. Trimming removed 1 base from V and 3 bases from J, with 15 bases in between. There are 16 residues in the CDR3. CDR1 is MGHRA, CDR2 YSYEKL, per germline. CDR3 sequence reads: CASSQGGGIDDYGYTF. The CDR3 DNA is TGCGCCAGCAGCCAAGGCGGTGGAATCGATGACTATGGCTACACCTTC.

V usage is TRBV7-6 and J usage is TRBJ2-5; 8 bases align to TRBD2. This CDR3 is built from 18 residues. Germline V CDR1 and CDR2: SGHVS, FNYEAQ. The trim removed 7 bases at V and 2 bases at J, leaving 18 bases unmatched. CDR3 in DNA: TGTGCCAGCACCAAAAGGAGGTTTGGCGGGGGGCGACAAGAGACCCAGTACTTC. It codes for CASTKRRFGGGRQETQYF.

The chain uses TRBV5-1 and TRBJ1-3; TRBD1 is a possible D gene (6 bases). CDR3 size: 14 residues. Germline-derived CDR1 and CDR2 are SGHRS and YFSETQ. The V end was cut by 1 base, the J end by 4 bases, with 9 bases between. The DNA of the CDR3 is TGCGCCAGCAGCTTGTGGACAGAGGGAAACACCATATATTTT. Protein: CASSLWTEGNTIYF.

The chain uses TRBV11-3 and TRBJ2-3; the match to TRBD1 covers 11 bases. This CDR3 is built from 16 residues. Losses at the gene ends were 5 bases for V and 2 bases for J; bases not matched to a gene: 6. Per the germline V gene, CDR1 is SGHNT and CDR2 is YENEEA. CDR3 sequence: CASSTRTGGSTDTQYF. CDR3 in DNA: TGTGCCAGCAGCACCCGGACAGGGGGCTCCACAGATACGCAGTATTTT.

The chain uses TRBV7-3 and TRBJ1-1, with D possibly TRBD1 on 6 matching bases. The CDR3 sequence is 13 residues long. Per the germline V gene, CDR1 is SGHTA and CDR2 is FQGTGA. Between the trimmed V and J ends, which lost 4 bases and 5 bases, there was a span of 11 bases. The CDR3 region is CASSSQGGTEAFF. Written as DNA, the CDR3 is TGTGCCAGCAGCTCTCAAGGGGGAACTGAAGCTTTCTTT.

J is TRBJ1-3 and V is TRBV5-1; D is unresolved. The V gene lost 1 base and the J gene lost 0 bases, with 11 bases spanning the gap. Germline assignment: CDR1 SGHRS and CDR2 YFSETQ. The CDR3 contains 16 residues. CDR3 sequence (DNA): TGCGCCAGCAGCTTGTCGGGGAGGAACTCTGGAAACACCATATATTTT. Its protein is CASSLSGRNSGNTIYF.

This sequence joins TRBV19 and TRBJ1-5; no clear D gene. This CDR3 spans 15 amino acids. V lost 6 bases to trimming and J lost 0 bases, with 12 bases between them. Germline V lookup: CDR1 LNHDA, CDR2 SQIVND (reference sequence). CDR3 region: CASRPPGGSNQPQHF. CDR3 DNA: TGTGCCAGTAGACCCCCAGGAGGTAGCAATCAGCCCCAGCATTTT. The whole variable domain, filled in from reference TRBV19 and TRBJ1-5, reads DGGITQSPKYLFRKEGQNVTLSCEQNLNHDAMYWYRQDPGQGLRLIYYSQIVNDFQKGDIAEGYSVSREKKESFPLTVTSAQKNPTAFYLCASRPPGGSNQPQHFGDGTRLSIL.

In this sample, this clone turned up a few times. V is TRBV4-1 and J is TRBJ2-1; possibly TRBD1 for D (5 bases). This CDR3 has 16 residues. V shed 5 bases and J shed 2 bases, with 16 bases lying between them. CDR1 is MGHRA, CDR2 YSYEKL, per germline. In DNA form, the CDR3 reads TGCGCCAGCAGCGAAGGCGAAAGGGGCACCTACAATGAGCAGTTCTTC. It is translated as CASSEGERGTYNEQFF.

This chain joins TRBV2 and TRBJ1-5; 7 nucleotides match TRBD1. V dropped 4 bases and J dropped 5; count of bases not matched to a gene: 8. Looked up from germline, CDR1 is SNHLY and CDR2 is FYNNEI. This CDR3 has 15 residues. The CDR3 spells CASSVQQGTHQPQHF. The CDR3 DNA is TGTGCCAGCAGTGTACAACAGGGGACCCATCAGCCCCAGCATTTT.

CDR3 DNA: TGCAGCACCAGCGGGGGGGTTGGAGAGACCCAGTACTTC. This sequence encodes CSTSGGVGETQYF. V and J are TRBV29-1 and TRBJ2-5; 10 bases align to TRBD2. The V segment lost 8 bases and the J segment 4 bases; nucleotides outside the gene matches: 7. This CDR3 contains 13 residues. Germline lookup yields CDR1 SQVTM and CDR2 ANQGSEA.

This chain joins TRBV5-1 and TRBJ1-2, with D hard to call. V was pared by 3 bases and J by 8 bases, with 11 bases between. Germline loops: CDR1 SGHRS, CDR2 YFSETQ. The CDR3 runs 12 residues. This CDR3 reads CASSSEGVGYTF. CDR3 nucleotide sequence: TGCGCCAGCAGCTCTGAGGGAGTCGGCTACACCTTC.

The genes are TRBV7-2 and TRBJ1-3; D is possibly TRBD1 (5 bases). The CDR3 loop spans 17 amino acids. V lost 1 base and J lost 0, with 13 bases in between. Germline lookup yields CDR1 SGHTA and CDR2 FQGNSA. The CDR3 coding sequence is TGTGCCAGCAGCTTAGATCCGACAGTCCTCTCTGGAAACACCATATATTTT. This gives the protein CASSLDPTVLSGNTIYF.